Listed here are 23 T cell receptor beta chains from one sample, sequenced in a study of T cell repertoires in cytomegalovirus infection. TCRdb passed the reads through MiXCR, listing each CDR3 protein once. The sample includes roughly 180,000 distinct CDR3 sequences, approximately 17% of them seen just once. The sequencing sample was made of CD8+ T cells from PBMCs. The receptors were sampled from a human donor in good health (CMV status not recorded). Some clones in this sample may be carry-over from other donors' samples.

This clonotype was detected only a few times. The chain joins TRBV7-8 to TRBJ1-3, with 10 bases fitting TRBD1. The germline V gene has CDR1 SGHVS and CDR2 FQNEAQ. This CDR3 region has 17 residues. V was pared by 4 bases and J by 4 bases, with 10 bases of the junction left unmatched. The CDR3 spells CASSSGGTGATGNTIYF. The CDR3 DNA reads TGTGCCAGCAGCTCCGGGGGGACAGGGGCTACAGGAAACACCATATATTTT.

This clonotype was detected a few times. The chain combines TRBV5-3 with TRBJ2-5, with 7 bases lining up with TRBD1. TRBV5-3 counts as an open reading frame of uncertain function. The CDR3 has 15 residues. J gave up 5 bases and V 1 base, and 8 bases lay outside the gene matches. The CDR3 loop reads CARSLLGRGLETQYF. The DNA of the CDR3 is TGTGCCAGAAGCTTGCTGGGCAGGGGGTTGGAGACCCAGTACTTC.

This clonotype was seen a few times. The V gene is TRBV7-2, the J gene TRBJ1-5; D gene uncertain. CDR1 and CDR2 from the germline V gene are SGHTA and FQGNSA. This CDR3 is built from 14 residues. V lost 5 bases to trimming and J lost 2 bases, with 10 bases between them. The DNA for the CDR3 is TGTGCCAGCAGCCCCAGTGATGGCAATCAGCCCCAGCATTTT. Protein product: CASSPSDGNQPQHF.

The chain has TRBV15 and TRBJ1-5; TRBD1 aligns across 10 bases. Germline CDR1 is LNHNV and CDR2 is YYDKDF (reference sequence). This CDR3 is 15 amino acids long. V shed 3 bases, J shed 1 base, and the junction held 0 bases outside the gene matches. The CDR3 DNA reads TGTGCCACCAGCAGGGACAGGGGGAGCAATCAGCCCCAGCATTTT. It specifies CATSRDRGSNQPQHF.

This clonotype came up a few times. V is TRBV20-1 and J is TRBJ1-2; no clear D. This CDR3 is 14 amino acids long. Germline V gene sequence: CDR1 DFQATT, CDR2 SNEGSKA (reference sequence). Trimming cost V 0 bases and J 8 bases, with 16 bases left between them. CDR3 nucleotide sequence: TGCAGTGCTAGAGATTATGGGGATTCGTACGGCTACACCTTC. Protein product: CSARDYGDSYGYTF.

J is TRBJ2-7 and V is TRBV28; tentative D call: TRBD1 (5 bases). The CDR3 loop spans 13 amino acids. The germline V gene has CDR1 MDHEN and CDR2 SYDVKM. Trimming removed 2 bases from V and 6 bases from J, with 11 bases in between. The CDR3 spells CASSLMAGSEQYF. In nucleotides, the CDR3 is TGTGCCAGCAGTTTAATGGCAGGGTCCGAGCAGTACTTC.

This clonotype showed up just a few times. The rearrangement joins TRBV11-2 to TRBJ1-5; D remains ambiguous. The length of the CDR3 is 15 residues. Germline assignment: CDR1 SGHAT and CDR2 FQNNGV. V gave up 0 bases and J gave up 0 bases, with 6 bases separating them. The CDR3 DNA reads TGTGCCAGCAGCTTAGACGGAATTAGCAATCAGCCCCAGCATTTT. Protein sequence: CASSLDGISNQPQHF. The variable domain in full, completed from reference TRBV11-2 and TRBJ1-5, reads EAGVAQSPRYKIIEKRQSVAFWCNPISGHATLYWYQQILGQGPKLLIQFQNNGVVDDSQLPKDRFSAERLKGVDSTLKIQPAKLEDSAVYLCASSLDGISNQPQHFGDGTRLSIL.

In this sample, this clonotype turned up a few times. The chain employs TRBV7-9 and TRBJ2-7, with unresolved D. The CDR3 totals 12 residues. The germline V gene encodes CDR1 SEHNR and CDR2 FQNEAQ (reference sequence). V lost 7 bases, J lost 3 bases, and 10 bases lay in between. CDR3 amino acids: CASTHLDYEQYF. The CDR3 coding sequence is TGTGCCAGCACCCACTTGGACTACGAGCAGTACTTC. Looking up the rest from reference TRBV7-9 and TRBJ2-7 gives the full variable domain: DTGVSQNPRHKITKRGQNVTFRCDPISEHNRLYWYRQTLGQGPEFLTYFQNEAQLEKSRLLSDRFSAERPKGSFSTLEIQRTEQGDSAMYLCASTHLDYEQYFGPGTRLTVT.

The rearrangement uses TRBV30 and TRBJ2-1; D is uncertain. CDR1 and CDR2 (germline): GTSNPN, SVGIG (reference sequence). V dropped 2 bases and J dropped 10 bases, with 12 bases sitting between them. CDR3 length: 12 amino acids. The chain's CDR3 is CAWSPGPEEQFF. The CDR3 coding sequence is TGTGCCTGGAGTCCGGGCCCTGAGGAGCAGTTCTTC.

This clonotype appeared a few times. The rearrangement links TRBV10-3 to TRBJ2-1; 8 nucleotides align to TRBD2. With V trimmed by 5 bases and J by 0 bases, 6 bases remained unmatched. CDR3 size: 16 residues. CDR1 is ENHRY, CDR2 SYGVKD, per germline. The CDR3 protein is CAISTGGTSSYNEQFF. The CDR3 nucleotides are TGTGCCATCAGTACGGGGGGGACTAGCTCCTACAATGAGCAGTTCTTC.

This clonotype was counted only a few times. The chain carries TRBV30 and TRBJ1-5; 9 bases are a match to TRBD1. Germline CDR1 reads GTSNPN; CDR2 reads SVGIG (reference sequence). CDR3 length equals 15 residues. J gave up 6 bases and V 3 bases, and 9 bases lay outside the gene matches. CDR3 amino acids: CAWSAADRGGQPQHF. As DNA, the CDR3 is TGTGCCTGGAGCGCTGCGGACAGGGGAGGTCAGCCCCAGCATTTT.

The chain carries TRBV7-9 and TRBJ1-2; 7 nucleotides align to TRBD1. Germline CDR1 is SEHNR and CDR2 is FQNEAQ (reference sequence). V dropped 0 bases and J dropped 2; count of bases not matched to a gene: 3. CDR3 length equals 15 residues. CDR3 sequence: CASSLAGTENYGYTF. The CDR3 DNA follows: TGTGCCAGCAGCTTAGCGGGGACAGAAAACTATGGCTACACCTTC.

The chain has TRBV4-3 and TRBJ2-1; D uncertain. The CDR3 spans 14 residues. V was trimmed by 0 bases and J by 8 bases, leaving 11 bases between them. Germline CDR1 LGHNA, CDR2 YSLEER. The CDR3 here is CASSQDLWDHEQFF. Written as DNA, the CDR3 is TGCGCCAGCAGCCAAGATCTTTGGGATCATGAGCAGTTCTTC.

The rearrangement uses TRBV20-1 and TRBJ1-2; TRBD1 matches 9 bases. CDR3 length: 15 amino acids. From germline, CDR1 is DFQATT and CDR2 SNEGSKA (reference sequence). The V gene end was trimmed by 6 bases and the J gene end by 2 bases; junction bases not matched to a gene: 10. The CDR3 loop is CSAASGTGSNYGYTF. CDR3 nucleotide sequence: TGCAGTGCGGCATCAGGGACAGGGTCAAACTATGGCTACACCTTC.

This clonotype was detected a few times. This chain connects TRBV12-3 or TRBV12-4 to TRBJ2-7, with D uncertain. The CDR3 covers 13 residues. V lost 3 bases, J lost 0 bases, and 6 bases lay in between. The CDR3 DNA is TGTGCCAGCAGTTTGTCCCACTCCTACGAGCAGTACTTC. Its translation is CASSLSHSYEQYF.

This clonotype appeared many times. The chain employs TRBV14 and TRBJ1-1; tentatively, D is TRBD1 (6 bases). Germline V gene data show CDR1 as SGHDN and CDR2 as FVKESK. V lost 4 bases and J 0 bases, leaving 9 bases between the germline ends. The CDR3 is 14 amino acids. The DNA of the CDR3 is TGTGCCAGCAGCCTCGACAGGATGAACACTGAAGCTTTCTTT. Translating it yields CASSLDRMNTEAFF. Full variable domain (outside the CDR3, taken from reference TRBV14 and TRBJ1-1): EAGVTQFPSHSVIEKGQTVTLRCDPISGHDNLYWYRRVMGKEIKFLLHFVKESKQDESGMPNNRFLAERTGGTYSTLKVQPAELEDSGVYFCASSLDRMNTEAFFGQGTRLTVV.

J is TRBJ2-7 and V is TRBV27; TRBD1 is a possible D gene (6 bases). V was shortened by 3 bases and J by 1 base, with 10 bases between the two germline ends. This CDR3 has 14 residues. CDR1 MNHEY and CDR2 SMNVEV come from the germline V gene (reference sequence). The CDR3 DNA reads as TGTGCCAGCAGTTTCTACCAGGGGTCCTACGAGCAGTACTTC. Encoded protein: CASSFYQGSYEQYF.

The sample holds one count of this clonotype. The chain uses TRBV5-6 and TRBJ1-1; no definite D call. This CDR3 is 14 amino acids long. Between the trimmed V and J ends, which lost 2 bases and 3 bases, there was a span of 11 bases. CDR1 and CDR2 (germline): SGHDT, YYEEEE. The chain's CDR3 is CASSFLLSDTEAFF. As DNA, the CDR3 is TGTGCCAGCAGCTTTCTTCTGTCGGACACTGAAGCTTTCTTT.

The rearrangement joins TRBV7-2 to TRBJ1-1; 7 bases map to TRBD1. The CDR3 spans 14 residues. In germline, CDR1 is SGHTA, CDR2 FQGNSA. V gave up 1 base and J gave up 4 bases; unmatched junction bases: 3. The CDR3 DNA is TGTGCCAGCAGCTTAGGGGCAGGGGGCACTGAAGCTTTCTTT. Its protein product is CASSLGAGGTEAFF.

This clonotype was seen once. The chain uses TRBV28 and TRBJ2-3; 9 nucleotides agree with TRBD2. The germline V gene has CDR1 MDHEN and CDR2 SYDVKM. J gave up 4 bases and V 8 bases, and 19 bases lay outside the gene matches. This CDR3 is built from 18 residues. The CDR3 reads CASFREREAGGPSDTQYF. The DNA for the CDR3 is TGTGCCAGCTTTCGCGAGCGTGAGGCGGGGGGGCCGTCAGATACGCAGTATTTT.

The J gene is TRBJ2-3, the V gene TRBV27, with unresolved D. Germline values: CDR1 MNHEY, CDR2 SMNVEV (reference sequence). The CDR3 covers 14 residues. Between the trimmed V and J ends, which lost 5 bases and 7 bases, there was a span of 16 bases. This chain's CDR3 is CASSPPSRRNTQYF. CDR3 coding DNA: TGTGCCAGCAGTCCCCCTTCCCGGCGAAATACGCAGTATTTT.

The chain joins TRBV5-4 to TRBJ2-1, with D hard to call. In germline, CDR1 is SGHNT, CDR2 YYREEE (reference sequence). The CDR3 is 15 residues long. The V and J ends lost 0 bases and 5 bases respectively, with 12 bases between them. DNA of the CDR3: TGTGCCAGCAGCTTGGGTCCCCCCGGAGACAATGAGCAGTTCTTC. It codes for CASSLGPPGDNEQFF.

This clonotype was seen a handful of times. This chain connects TRBV27 to TRBJ2-2; 11 bases align to TRBD1. The J segment lost 6 bases and the V segment lost 3 bases, leaving 3 bases of the junction unmatched. This CDR3 has 15 residues. Germline CDR1 reads MNHEY; CDR2 reads SMNVEV (reference sequence). CDR3 in amino acids: CASSFPDRGPGELFF. The DNA for the CDR3 is TGTGCCAGCAGTTTCCCGGACAGGGGGCCCGGGGAGCTGTTTTTT.